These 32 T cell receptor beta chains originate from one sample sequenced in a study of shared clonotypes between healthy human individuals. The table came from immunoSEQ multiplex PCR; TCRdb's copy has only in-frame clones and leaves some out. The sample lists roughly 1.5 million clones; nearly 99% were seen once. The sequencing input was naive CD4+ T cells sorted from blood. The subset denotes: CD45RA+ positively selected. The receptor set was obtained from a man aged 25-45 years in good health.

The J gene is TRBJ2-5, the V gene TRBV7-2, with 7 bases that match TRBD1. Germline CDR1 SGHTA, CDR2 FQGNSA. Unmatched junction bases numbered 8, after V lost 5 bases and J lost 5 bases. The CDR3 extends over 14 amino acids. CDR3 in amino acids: CASSRDRVGETQYF. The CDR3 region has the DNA TGTGCCAGCAGCCGAGACAGGGTGGGCGAGACCCAGTACTTC.

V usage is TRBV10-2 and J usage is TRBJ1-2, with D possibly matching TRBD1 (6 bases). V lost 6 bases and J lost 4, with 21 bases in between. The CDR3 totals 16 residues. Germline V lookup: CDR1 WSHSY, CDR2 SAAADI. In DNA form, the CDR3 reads TGCGCCAGCAGCGTAGGGGGGGCGCAGGGTCTCTATGGCTACACCTTC. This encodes CASSVGGAQGLYGYTF.

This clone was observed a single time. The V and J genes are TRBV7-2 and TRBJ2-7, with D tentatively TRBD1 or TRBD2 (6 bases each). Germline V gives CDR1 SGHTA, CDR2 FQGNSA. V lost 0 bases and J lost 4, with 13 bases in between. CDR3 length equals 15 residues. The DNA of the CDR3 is TGTGCCAGCAGCTTAGCGGGGGCGGGGCTATACGAGCAGTACTTC. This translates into CASSLAGAGLYEQYF.

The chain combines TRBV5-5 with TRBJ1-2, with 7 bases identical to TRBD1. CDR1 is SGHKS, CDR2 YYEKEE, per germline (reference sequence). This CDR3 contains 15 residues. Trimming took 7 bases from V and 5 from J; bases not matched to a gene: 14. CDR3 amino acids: CASCQGVGQPYGYTF. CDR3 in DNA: TGTGCCAGCTGTCAGGGTGTGGGACAGCCTTATGGCTACACCTTC. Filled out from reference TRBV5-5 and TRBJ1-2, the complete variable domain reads DAGVTQSPTHLIKTRGQQVTLRCSPISGHKSVSWYQQVLGQGPQFIFQYYEKEERGRGNFPDRFSARQFPNYSSELNVNALLLGDSALYLCASCQGVGQPYGYTFGSGTRLTVV.

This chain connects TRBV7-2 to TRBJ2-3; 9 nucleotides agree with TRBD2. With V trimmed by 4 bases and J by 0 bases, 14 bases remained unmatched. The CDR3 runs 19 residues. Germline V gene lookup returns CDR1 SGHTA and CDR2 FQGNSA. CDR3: CASSSGASGRSVSTDTQYF. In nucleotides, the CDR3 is TGTGCCAGCAGCTCCGGGGCCAGCGGGAGGTCGGTTAGCACAGATACGCAGTATTTT.

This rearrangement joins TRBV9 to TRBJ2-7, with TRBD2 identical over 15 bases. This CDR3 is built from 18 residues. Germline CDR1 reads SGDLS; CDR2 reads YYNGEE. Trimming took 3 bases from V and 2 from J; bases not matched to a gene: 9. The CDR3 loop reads CASSGPGLAGGQTYEQYF. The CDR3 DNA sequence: TGTGCCAGCAGCGGCCCGGGACTAGCGGGAGGCCAAACCTACGAGCAGTACTTC.

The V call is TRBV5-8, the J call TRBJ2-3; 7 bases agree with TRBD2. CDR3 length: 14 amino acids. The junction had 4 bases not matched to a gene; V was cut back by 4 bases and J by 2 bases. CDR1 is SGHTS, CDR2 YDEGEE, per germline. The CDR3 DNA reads TGTGCCAGCAGCCGGGACTACCCCACAGATACGCAGTATTTT. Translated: CASSRDYPTDTQYF. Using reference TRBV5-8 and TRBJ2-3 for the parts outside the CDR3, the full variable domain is EAGVTQSPTHLIKTRGQQATLRCSPISGHTSVYWYQQALGLGLQFLLWYDEGEERNRGNFPPRFSGRQFPNYSSELNVNALELEDSALYLCASSRDYPTDTQYFGPGTRLTVL.

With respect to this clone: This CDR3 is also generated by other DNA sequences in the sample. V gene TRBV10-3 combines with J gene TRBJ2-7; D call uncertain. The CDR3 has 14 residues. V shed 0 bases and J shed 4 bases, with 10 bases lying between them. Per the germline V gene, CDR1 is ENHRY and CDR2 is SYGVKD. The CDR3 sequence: CAISESTRGYEQYF. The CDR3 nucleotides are TGTGCCATCAGTGAGTCGACCCGAGGTTACGAGCAGTACTTC.

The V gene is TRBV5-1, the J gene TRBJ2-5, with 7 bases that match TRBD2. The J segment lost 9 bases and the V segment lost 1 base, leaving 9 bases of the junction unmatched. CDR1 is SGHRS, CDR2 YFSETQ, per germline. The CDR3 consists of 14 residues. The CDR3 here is CASSLREGLLSQYF. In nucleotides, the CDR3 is TGCGCCAGCAGCTTGAGGGAGGGCCTCCTTTCCCAGTACTTC.

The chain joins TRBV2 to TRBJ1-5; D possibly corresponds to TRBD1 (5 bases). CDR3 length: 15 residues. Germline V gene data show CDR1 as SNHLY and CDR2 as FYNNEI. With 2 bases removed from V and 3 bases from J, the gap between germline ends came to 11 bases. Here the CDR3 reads CASSESRVFNQPQHF. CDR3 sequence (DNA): TGTGCCAGCAGTGAATCCAGGGTATTCAATCAGCCCCAGCATTTT.

The chain's CDR3 is CASSQDLWGDEQFF. The CDR3 DNA reads TGCGCCAGCAGCCAGGATCTTTGGGGGGATGAGCAGTTCTTC. The chain combines TRBV5-1 with TRBJ2-1; a possible D gene is TRBD2 (6 bases). CDR1 is SGHRS, CDR2 YFSETQ, per germline. The CDR3 is 14 amino acids. The ends were cut back, 4 bases at V and 8 bases at J, with 16 bases in the middle.

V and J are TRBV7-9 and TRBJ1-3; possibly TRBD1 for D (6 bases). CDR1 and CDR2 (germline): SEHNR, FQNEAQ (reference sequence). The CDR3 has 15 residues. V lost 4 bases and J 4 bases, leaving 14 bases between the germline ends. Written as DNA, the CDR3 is TGTGCCAGCAGCTCAAACAGGGTGGGAGGAAACACCATATATTTT. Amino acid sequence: CASSSNRVGGNTIYF.

The CDR3 spells CASSPLRQGAVEQFF. CDR3 sequence (DNA): TGTGCCAGCTCACCCCTGAGACAGGGGGCTGTTGAGCAGTTCTTC. The rearrangement links TRBV18 to TRBJ2-1; 10 bases are a match to TRBD1. The CDR3 has 15 amino acids. The V gene end was trimmed by 3 bases and the J gene end by 9 bases; junction bases not matched to a gene: 8. CDR1 and CDR2 (germline): KGHSH, LQKENI.

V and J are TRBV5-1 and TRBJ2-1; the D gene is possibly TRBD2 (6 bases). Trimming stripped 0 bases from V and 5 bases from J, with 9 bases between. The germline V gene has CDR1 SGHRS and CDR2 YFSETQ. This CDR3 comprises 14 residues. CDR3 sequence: CASSLATSHNEQFF. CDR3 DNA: TGCGCCAGCAGCTTGGCGACTAGTCACAATGAGCAGTTCTTC.

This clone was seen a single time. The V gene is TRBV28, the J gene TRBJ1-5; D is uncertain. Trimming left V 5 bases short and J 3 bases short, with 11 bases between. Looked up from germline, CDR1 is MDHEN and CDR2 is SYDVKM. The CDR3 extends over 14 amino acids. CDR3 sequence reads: CASSPVYDNQPQHF. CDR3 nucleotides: TGTGCCAGCAGTCCCGTCTATGACAATCAGCCCCAGCATTTT.

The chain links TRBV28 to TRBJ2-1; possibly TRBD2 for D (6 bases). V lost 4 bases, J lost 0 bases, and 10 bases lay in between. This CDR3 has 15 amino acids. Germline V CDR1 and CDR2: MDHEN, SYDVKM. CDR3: CASSSTGDSYNEQFF. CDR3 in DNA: TGTGCCAGCAGTTCAACGGGGGACTCCTACAATGAGCAGTTCTTC.

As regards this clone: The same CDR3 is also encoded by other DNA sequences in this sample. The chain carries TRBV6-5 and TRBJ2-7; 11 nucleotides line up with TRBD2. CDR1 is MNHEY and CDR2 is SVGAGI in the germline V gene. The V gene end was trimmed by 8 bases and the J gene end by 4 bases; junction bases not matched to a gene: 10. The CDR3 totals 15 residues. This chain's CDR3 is CASGRLAGRGYEQYF. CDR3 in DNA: TGTGCCAGCGGAAGACTAGCGGGAAGGGGATACGAGCAGTACTTC.

The CDR3 protein is CASSNPRETQYF. The CDR3 nucleotides are TGTGCCAGCAGCAACCCCAGGGAGACCCAGTACTTC. The chain carries TRBV21-1 and TRBJ2-5; the DNA was not used to check the table's D call, TRBD1. TRBV21-1 is recorded as a pseudogene. The CDR3 runs 12 residues.

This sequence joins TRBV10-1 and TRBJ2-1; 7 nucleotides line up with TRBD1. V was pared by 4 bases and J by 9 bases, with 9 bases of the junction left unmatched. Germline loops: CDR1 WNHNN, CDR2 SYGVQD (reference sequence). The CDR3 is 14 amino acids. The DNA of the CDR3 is TGCGCCAGCAGTGCCGGGACAGTTCCAAGTGAGCAGTTCTTC. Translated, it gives CASSAGTVPSEQFF.

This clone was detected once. CDR3 DNA: TGTGCCAGCTCACCTACTGGTTTCGCGAGCGCCAAAAACATTCAGTACTTC. Protein product: CASSPTGFASAKNIQYF. This chain uses TRBV18 with TRBJ2-4; no reliable D call. This CDR3 spans 17 amino acids. Deletions cut 3 bases from V and 1 base from J, with 16 bases between. Germline V gives CDR1 KGHSH, CDR2 LQKENI.

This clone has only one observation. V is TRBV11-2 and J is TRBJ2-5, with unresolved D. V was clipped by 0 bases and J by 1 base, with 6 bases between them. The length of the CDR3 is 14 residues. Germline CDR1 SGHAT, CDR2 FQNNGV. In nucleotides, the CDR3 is TGTGCCAGCAGCTTAGAGTCCAGCCAAGAGACCCAGTACTTC. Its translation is CASSLESSQETQYF.

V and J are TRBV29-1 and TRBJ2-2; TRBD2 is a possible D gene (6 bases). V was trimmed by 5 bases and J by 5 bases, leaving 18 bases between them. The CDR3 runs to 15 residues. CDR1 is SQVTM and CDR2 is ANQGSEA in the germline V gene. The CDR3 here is CSVNPEGVGTGELFF. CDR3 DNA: TGCAGCGTTAACCCGGAGGGAGTAGGTACCGGGGAGCTGTTTTTT.

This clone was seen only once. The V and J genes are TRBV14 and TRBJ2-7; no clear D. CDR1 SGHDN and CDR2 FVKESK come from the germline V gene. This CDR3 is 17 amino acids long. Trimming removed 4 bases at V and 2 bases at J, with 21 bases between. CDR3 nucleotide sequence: TGTGCCAGCAGCCGATCAAAGGTTCATCTGGGCCCCTACGAGCAGTACTTC. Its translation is CASSRSKVHLGPYEQYF.

The CDR3 is CASSRGGAGANYGYTF. Written as DNA, the CDR3 is TGTGCCAGCTCCCGCGGAGGGGCCGGAGCTAACTATGGCTACACCTTC. The chain couples TRBV18 to TRBJ1-2, with a tentative D call TRBD1 (5 bases). This CDR3 is 16 amino acids long. CDR1 is KGHSH, CDR2 LQKENI, per germline. Between the trimmed V and J ends, which lost 6 bases and 0 bases, there was a span of 17 bases.

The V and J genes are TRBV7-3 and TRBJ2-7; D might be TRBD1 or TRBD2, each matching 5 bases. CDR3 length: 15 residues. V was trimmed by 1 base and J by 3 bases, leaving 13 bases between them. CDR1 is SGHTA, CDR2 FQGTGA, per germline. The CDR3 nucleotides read TGTGCCAGCAGCTTAAGGGGACGTTCGAACTACGAGCAGTACTTC. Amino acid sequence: CASSLRGRSNYEQYF.

The chain's CDR3 is CASSQGRGVYRNEQFF. The CDR3 DNA is TGCGCCAGCAGCCAGGGTAGGGGAGTCTATCGCAATGAGCAGTTCTTC. The rearrangement uses TRBV4-3 and TRBJ2-1, with D possibly being TRBD1 or TRBD2 (5 bases each). Germline lookup yields CDR1 LGHNA and CDR2 YSLEER. V was pared by 3 bases and J by 6 bases, with 18 bases between. The CDR3 length is 16 residues.

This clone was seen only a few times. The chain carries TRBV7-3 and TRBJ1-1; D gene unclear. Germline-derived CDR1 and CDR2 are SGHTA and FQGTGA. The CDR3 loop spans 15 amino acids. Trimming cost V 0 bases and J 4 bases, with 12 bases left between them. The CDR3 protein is CASSLTLGSGTEAFF. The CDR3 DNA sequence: TGTGCCAGCAGCTTAACGCTTGGATCTGGCACTGAAGCTTTCTTT.

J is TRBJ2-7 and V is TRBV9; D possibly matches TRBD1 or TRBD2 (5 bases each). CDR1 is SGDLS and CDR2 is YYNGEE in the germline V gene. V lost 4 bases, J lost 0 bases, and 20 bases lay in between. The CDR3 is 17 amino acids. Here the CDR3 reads CASSSRDGRVNSYEQYF. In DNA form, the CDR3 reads TGTGCCAGCAGCTCCCGGGACGGACGAGTAAACTCCTACGAGCAGTACTTC.

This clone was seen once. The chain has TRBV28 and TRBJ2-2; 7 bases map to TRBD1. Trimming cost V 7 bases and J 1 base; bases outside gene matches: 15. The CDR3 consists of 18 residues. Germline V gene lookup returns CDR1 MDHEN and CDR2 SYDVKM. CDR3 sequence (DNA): TGTGCCAGCACCGTTTACTACTCCGGGACAGAGAACACCGGGGAGCTGTTTTTT. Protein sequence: CASTVYYSGTENTGELFF.

The CDR3 is CASSTRDRSSGNTIYF. CDR3 coding DNA: TGTGCCAGCAGCACACGGGACAGGAGCTCTGGAAACACCATATATTTT. J is TRBJ1-3 and V is TRBV7-9, with 8 bases identical to TRBD1. Losses at the gene ends were 5 bases for V and 0 bases for J; bases not matched to a gene: 6. The CDR3 contains 16 residues. The germline V gene encodes CDR1 SEHNR and CDR2 FQNEAQ (reference sequence). Full variable domain (outside the CDR3, taken from reference TRBV7-9 and TRBJ1-3): DTGVSQNPRHKITKRGQNVTFRCDPISEHNRLYWYRQTLGQGPEFLTYFQNEAQLEKSRLLSDRFSAERPKGSFSTLEIQRTEQGDSAMYLCASSTRDRSSGNTIYFGEGSWLTVV.

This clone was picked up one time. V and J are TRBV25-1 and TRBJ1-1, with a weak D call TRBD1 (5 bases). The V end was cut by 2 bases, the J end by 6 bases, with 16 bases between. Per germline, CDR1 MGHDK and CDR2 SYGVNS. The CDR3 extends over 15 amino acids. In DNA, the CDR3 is TGTGCCAGCAGTGAAGTGGGGGGAAAGGTTTCTGAAGCTTTCTTT. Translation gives CASSEVGGKVSEAFF.

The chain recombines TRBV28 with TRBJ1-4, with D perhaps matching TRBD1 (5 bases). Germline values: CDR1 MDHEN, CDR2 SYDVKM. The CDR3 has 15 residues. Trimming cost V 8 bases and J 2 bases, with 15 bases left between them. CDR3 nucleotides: TGTGCCAGCTCCACTGGGGGGAGGACTAATGAAAAACTGTTTTTT. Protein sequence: CASSTGGRTNEKLFF.